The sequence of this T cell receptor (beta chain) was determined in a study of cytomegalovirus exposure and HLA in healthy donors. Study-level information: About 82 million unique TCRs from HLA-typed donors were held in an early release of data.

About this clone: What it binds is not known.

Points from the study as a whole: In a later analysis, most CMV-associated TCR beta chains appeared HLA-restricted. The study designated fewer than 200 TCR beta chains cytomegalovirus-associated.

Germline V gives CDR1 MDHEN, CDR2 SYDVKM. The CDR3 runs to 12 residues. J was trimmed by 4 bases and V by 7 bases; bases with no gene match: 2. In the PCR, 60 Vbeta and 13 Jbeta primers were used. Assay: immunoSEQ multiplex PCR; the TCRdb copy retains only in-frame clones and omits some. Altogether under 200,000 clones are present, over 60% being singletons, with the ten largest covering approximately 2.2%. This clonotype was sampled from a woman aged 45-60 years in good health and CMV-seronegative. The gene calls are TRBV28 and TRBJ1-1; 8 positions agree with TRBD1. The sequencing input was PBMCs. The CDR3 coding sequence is TGTGCCAGCAACACAGGGGGCACTGAAGCTTTCTTT. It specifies CASNTGGTEAFF.